The present entry profiles one TCR beta chain with its context. What it binds is not known. Purities in excess of 95% were seen in all sorted populations. The data belong to a study of beta chain features in type 1 diabetes. Study-wide results and caveats: Type 1 diabetes patients showed fewer insertions and more deletions at VDJ junctions. Cells carrying high TCR expression could end up over-represented when cDNA is sequenced. Patients and controls would be equally affected if PCR favored shorter templates. Among all four CD4+ subsets, Type 1 diabetes patients had TCRB CDR3s that were moderately but significantly shorter.

V lost 8 bases and J lost 4, with 11 bases in between. Germline lookup yields CDR1 DFQATT and CDR2 SNEGSKA (reference sequence). The CDR3 sequence is 11 residues long. Reverse transcribing all isolated RNA meant expressed TCRB transcripts were sequenced. Sequencing was performed with immunoSEQ multiplex PCR; in TCRdb, only in-frame clones are kept and a portion is missing. Of roughly 730,000 clones detected, roughly 12% appear once; the ten largest clones hold less than 0.025%. The clonotype was recovered from a young man with type 1 diabetes. The chain carries TRBV20-1 and TRBJ1-2; D not certain. Sequences were obtained from naive CD4+ T cells from blood. CDR3 residues: CSTTGSYGYTF. In nucleotides, the CDR3 is TGCAGTACGACGGGTTCCTATGGCTACACCTTC.